The entry below describes one T cell receptor beta chain. Germline V lookup: CDR1 KGHSH, CDR2 LQKENI. This CDR3 region has 14 residues. V shed 8 bases and J 6 bases; nucleotides not matched to a gene: 6. Produced via immunoSEQ multiplex PCR; TCRdb's table is partial and in-frame only. Of 45,000 or so clones in the sample, about 85% were seen once. This entry is derived from a study of blood T cell repertoires in COVID-19. Study details: Acute-phase and convalescent COVID-19 samples originated in the United States, Italy and Spain.

This clonotype was obtained from a human donor in a cohort sampled during active COVID-19. The V gene is TRBV18, the J gene TRBJ2-2, with TRBD1 identical over 10 bases. The sequenced material came from peripheral blood. The CDR3 loop is CASAGQGRPGELFF. In DNA, the CDR3 is TGTGCCAGCGCGGGACAGGGGCGGCCCGGGGAGCTGTTTTTT.